This T cell receptor beta chain was sequenced during a study of blood T cell repertoires in COVID-19 (dated by TCRdb to 2018 to 2020). About the investigation overall: Samples covering the acute and convalescent phases of COVID-19 were provided by collaborators in the United States, Italy and Spain. The material from the prospective study consisted of cDNA or gDNA derived from T cells, B-cell-depleted T cells, or PBMCs. The dataset comprised deeply sampled blood TCRbeta repertoires from subjects exposed to, actively infected with, or recovered from COVID-19. The repertoires were released in a freely available public database intended as a resource for research on the immune response to SARS-CoV-2. Where available, HLA class I and class II types were taken from metadata supplied by the sample provider and were not determined by assay-based typing. Samples came from the ongoing ImmuneRACE study (first 160 participants) plus 1,254 subjects from 6 global collaborators. A de-identified subject ID, COVID-19 status, age in years and sex were almost always included in the sample metadata.

Trimming costs V 0 bases and J 0 bases, and their ends lie 10 bases apart. Including the terminal cysteine and phenylalanine, the CDR3 comprises 16 residues. This entry keeps only the CDR3 DNA: 48 bases, framed from base 1. CDR1 and CDR2 were assigned from the germline V gene as SGHRS and YFSETQ. About this clone: The antigen it binds to is not known. Per-nucleotide qualities are absent, and no much larger clonotype sits a single base away.

In Seattle, one collaborating source enrolled patients while the infection was active and tracked those patients longitudinally over the course of disease. The collaborating institutions used their own protocols to collect whole blood in K2EDTA tubes. For TCRbeta analysis, collaborator samples were shipped as frozen whole blood, as isolated PBMCs, or as DNA extracted from either sample type. TCRbeta CDR3 regions were amplified from genomic DNA using the immunoSEQ Assay, a bias-controlled multiplex PCR. In the authors' own workflow: Nucleated cell counts per sample were estimated from amplification of reference gene primers within the assay. To quantify the absolute abundance of each unique TCRbeta CDR3 rearrangement, sequence reads were collapsed and filtered. For each sample, productive Simpson clonality was calculated by taking the square root of Simpson's diversity index across productive rearrangements. TCRdb limited this immuneACCESS table to in-frame rearrangements with V and J called. A share of clones is missing; checked studies link under half to unresolved V genes, and the rest is unexplained. D and trimming come from the DNA, and the V and J calls and clone size come from that table. The sample records tens of thousands of clones, 70% to 90% of which are singletons. Less than 3.5% of the sample is in the top ten clones.

Summary of the overall study and its limitations: Clinical and demographic metadata were provided uncurated, with the amount varying by source and participant.

The sample comprised peripheral blood. The receptor's source is a man aged 50 or older with COVID-19, enrolled during active disease. The rearrangement combines TRBV5-1 with TRBJ1-5; matching of 6 bases hints at TRBD1 as the D gene. CDR3 loop: CASSLEGDYSNQPQHF. Here is the DNA: TGCGCCAGCAGCTTGGAGGGGGACTATAGCAATCAGCCCCAGCATTTT. Reference TRBV5-1 and TRBJ1-5 proteins supply the regions before and after the CDR3; the full variable domain is: KAGVTQTPRYLIKTRGQQVTLSCSPISGHRSVSWYQQTPGQGLQFLFEYFSETQRNKGNFPGRFSGRQFSNSRSEMNVSTLELGDSALYLCASSLEGDYSNQPQHFGDGTRLSIL.